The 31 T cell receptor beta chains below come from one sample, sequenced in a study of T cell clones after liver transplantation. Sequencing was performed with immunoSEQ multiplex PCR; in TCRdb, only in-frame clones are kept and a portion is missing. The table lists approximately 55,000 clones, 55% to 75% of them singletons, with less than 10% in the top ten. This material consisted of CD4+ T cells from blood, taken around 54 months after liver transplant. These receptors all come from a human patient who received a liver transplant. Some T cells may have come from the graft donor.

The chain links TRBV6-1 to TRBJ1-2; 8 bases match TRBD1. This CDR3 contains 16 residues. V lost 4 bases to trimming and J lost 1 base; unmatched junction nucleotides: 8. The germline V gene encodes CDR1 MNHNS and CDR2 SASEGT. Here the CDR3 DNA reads TGTGCCAGCAGTGCCCGGACAGGACAGGGTAACTATGGCTACACCTTC. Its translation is CASSARTGQGNYGYTF.

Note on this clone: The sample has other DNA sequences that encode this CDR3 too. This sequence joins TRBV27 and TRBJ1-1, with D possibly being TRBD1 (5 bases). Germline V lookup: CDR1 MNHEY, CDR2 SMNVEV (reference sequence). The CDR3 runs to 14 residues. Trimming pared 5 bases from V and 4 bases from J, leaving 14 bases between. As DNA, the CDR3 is TGTGCCAGCAGTCTACGACAGTATAGCACTGAAGCTTTCTTT. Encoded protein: CASSLRQYSTEAFF.

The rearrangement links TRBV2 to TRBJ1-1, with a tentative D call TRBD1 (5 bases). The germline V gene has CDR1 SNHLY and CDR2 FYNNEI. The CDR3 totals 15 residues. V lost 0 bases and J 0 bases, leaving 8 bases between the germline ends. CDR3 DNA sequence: TGTGCCAGCAGTGAAGCGACAGCAATGAACACTGAAGCTTTCTTT. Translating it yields CASSEATAMNTEAFF.

CDR3 in amino acids: CASSEAAPTGVYGYTF. CDR3 in DNA: TGTGCCAGCAGTGAAGCGGCCCCCACAGGGGTCTATGGCTACACCTTC. This chain uses TRBV2 with TRBJ1-2, with 7 bases identical to TRBD1. J was trimmed by 4 bases and V by 0 bases; bases with no gene match: 8. CDR1 and CDR2 (germline): SNHLY, FYNNEI. CDR3 length: 16 residues.

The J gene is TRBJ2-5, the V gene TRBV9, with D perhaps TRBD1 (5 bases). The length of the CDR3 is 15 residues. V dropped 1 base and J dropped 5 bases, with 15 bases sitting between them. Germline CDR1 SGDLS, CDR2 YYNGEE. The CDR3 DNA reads TGTGCCAGCAGCGTATGGGGCAGTTCTGGGGAGACCCAGTACTTC. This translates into CASSVWGSSGETQYF.

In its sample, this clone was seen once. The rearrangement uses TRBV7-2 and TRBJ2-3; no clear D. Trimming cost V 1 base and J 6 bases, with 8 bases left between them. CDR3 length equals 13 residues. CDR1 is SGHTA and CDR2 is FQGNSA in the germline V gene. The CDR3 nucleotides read TGTGCCAGCAGCTTAGATGCGTGGGATACGCAGTATTTT. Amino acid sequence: CASSLDAWDTQYF.

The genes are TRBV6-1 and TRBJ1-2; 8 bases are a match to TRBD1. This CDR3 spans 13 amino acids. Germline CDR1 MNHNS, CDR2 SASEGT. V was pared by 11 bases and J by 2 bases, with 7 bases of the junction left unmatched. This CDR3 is CAGQTGANYGYTF. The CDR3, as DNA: TGTGCCGGCCAGACAGGGGCAAACTATGGCTACACCTTC.

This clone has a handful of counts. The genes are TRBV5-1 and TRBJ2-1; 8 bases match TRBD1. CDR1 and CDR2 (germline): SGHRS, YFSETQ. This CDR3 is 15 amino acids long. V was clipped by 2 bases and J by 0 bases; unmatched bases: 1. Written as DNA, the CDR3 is TGCGCCAGCAGCTTTACAGGGGGCTCCTACAATGAGCAGTTCTTC. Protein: CASSFTGGSYNEQFF.

CDR3 nucleotide sequence: TGTGCCAGCTCACCAGATGGACAGGGGCAGCCCCAGCATTTT. The encoded protein is CASSPDGQGQPQHF. V usage is TRBV18 and J usage is TRBJ1-5; 9 nucleotides agree with TRBD1. The germline V gene encodes CDR1 KGHSH and CDR2 LQKENI. The CDR3 loop spans 14 amino acids. Trimming took 2 bases from V and 7 from J; bases not matched to a gene: 3.

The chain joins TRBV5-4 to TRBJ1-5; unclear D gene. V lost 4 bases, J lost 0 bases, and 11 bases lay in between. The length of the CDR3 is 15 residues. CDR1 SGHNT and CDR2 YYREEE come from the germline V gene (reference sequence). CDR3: CASSPGVASNQPQHF. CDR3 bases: TGTGCCAGCAGCCCCGGGGTCGCTAGCAATCAGCCCCAGCATTTT.

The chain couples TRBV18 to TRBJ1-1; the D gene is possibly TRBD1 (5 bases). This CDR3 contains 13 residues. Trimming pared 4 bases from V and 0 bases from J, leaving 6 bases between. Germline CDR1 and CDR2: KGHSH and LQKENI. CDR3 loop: CASSQGVNTEAFF. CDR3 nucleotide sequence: TGTGCCAGCTCACAAGGGGTGAACACTGAAGCTTTCTTT.

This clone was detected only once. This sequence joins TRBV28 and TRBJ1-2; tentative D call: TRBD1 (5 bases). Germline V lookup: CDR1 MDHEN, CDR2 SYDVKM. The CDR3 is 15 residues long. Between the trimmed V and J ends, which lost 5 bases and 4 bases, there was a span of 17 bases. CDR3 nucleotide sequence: TGTGCCAGCAGTCCCCCCGGAGTAGGGGTCTATGGCTACACCTTC. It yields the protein CASSPPGVGVYGYTF.

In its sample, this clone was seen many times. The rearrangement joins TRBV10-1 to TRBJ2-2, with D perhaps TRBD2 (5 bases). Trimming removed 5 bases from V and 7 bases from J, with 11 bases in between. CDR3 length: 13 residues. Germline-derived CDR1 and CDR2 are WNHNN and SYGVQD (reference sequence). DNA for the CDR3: TGCGCCAGCAGTCCCGGGGTCGGCGGGGAGCTGTTTTTT. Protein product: CASSPGVGGELFF.

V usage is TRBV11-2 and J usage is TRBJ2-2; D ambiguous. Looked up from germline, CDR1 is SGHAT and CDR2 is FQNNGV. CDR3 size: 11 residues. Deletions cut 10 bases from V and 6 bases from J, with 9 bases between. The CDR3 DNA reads TGTGCCATCCCAGGTTCCGGGGAGCTGTTTTTT. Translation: CAIPGSGELFF.

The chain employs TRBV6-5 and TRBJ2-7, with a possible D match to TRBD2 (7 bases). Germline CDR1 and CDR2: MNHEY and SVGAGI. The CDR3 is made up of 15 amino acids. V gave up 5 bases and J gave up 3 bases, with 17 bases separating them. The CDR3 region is CASSSPVGGRYEQYF. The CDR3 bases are TGTGCCAGCAGTAGTCCGGTCGGGGGGCGCTACGAGCAGTACTTC.

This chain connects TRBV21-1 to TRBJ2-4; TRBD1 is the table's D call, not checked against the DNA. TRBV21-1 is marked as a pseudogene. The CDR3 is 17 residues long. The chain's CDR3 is CASSKTQISDSLNIQYF. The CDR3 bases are TGTGCCAGCAGCAAAACCCAAATATCGGACAGTCTAAACATTCAGTACTTC.

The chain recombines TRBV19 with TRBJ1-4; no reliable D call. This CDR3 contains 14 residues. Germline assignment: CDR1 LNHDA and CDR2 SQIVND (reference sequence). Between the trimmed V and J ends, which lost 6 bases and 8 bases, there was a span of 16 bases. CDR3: CASSMLGSEEKLFF. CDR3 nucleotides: TGTGCCAGTAGCATGTTAGGATCGGAGGAAAAACTGTTTTTT. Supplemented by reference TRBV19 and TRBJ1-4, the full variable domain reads DGGITQSPKYLFRKEGQNVTLSCEQNLNHDAMYWYRQDPGQGLRLIYYSQIVNDFQKGDIAEGYSVSREKKESFPLTVTSAQKNPTAFYLCASSMLGSEEKLFFGSGTQLSVL.

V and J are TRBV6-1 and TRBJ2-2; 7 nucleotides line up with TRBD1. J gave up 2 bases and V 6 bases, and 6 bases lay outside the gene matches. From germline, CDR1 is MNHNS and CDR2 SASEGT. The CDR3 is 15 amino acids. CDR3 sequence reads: CASSPGTVNTGELFF. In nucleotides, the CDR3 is TGTGCCAGCAGCCCCGGGACAGTAAACACCGGGGAGCTGTTTTTT.

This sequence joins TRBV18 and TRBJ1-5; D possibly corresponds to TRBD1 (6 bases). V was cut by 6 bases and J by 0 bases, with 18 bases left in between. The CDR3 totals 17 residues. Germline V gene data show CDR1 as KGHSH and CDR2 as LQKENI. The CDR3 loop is CASSPDRNQYSNQPQHF. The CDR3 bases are TGTGCCAGCTCTCCAGACAGGAACCAATATAGCAATCAGCCCCAGCATTTT.

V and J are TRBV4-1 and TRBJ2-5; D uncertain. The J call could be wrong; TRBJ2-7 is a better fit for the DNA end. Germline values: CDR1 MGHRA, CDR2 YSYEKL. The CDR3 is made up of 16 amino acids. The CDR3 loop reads CASSQGARTLGYEQYF. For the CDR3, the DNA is TGCGCCAGCAGCCAAGGGGCGAGGACCTTAGGCTACGAGCAGTACTTC.

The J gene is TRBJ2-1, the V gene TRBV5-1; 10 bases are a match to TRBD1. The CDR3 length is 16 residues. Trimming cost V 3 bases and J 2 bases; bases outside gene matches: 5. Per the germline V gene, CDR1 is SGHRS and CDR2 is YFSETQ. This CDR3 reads CASSSQGTGAYNEQFF. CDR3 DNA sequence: TGCGCCAGCAGCTCCCAGGGGACAGGGGCCTACAATGAGCAGTTCTTC.

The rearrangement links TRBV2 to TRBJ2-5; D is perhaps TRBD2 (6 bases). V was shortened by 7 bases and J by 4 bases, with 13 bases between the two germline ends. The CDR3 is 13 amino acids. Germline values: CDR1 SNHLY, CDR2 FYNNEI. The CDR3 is CASIPGALETQYF. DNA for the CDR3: TGTGCCAGCATTCCGGGAGCCCTAGAGACCCAGTACTTC.

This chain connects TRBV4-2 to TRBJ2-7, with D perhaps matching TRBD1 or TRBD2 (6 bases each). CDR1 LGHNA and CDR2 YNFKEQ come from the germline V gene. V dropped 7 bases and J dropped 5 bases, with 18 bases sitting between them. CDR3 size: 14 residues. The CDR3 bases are TGTGCCAGCACCCCTACCCTAAGGGGGGACGAGCAGTACTTC. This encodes CASTPTLRGDEQYF.

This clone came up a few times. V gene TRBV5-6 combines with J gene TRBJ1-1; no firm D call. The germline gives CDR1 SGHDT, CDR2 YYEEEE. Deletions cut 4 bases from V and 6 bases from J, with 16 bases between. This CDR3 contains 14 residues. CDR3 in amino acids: CASSPDAEGSEAFF. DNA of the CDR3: TGTGCCAGCAGCCCAGACGCGGAAGGCTCTGAAGCTTTCTTT. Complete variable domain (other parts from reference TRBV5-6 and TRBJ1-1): DAGVTQSPTHLIKTRGQQVTLRCSPKSGHDTVSWYQQALGQGPQFIFQYYEEEERQRGNFPDRFSGHQFPNYSSELNVNALLLGDSALYLCASSPDAEGSEAFFGQGTRLTVV.

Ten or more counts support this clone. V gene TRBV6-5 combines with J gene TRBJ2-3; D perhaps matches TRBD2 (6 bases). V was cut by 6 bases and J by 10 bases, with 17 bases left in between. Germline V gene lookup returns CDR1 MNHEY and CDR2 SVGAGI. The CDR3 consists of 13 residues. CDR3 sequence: CASSFAGFGAQYF. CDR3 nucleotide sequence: TGTGCCAGCAGCTTCGCGGGATTCGGGGCGCAGTATTTT.

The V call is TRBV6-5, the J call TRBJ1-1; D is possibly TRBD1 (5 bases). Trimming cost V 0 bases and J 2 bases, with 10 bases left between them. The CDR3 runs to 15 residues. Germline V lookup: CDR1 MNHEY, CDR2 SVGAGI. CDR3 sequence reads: CASSYSGGGNTEAFF. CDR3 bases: TGTGCCAGCAGTTACTCTGGGGGTGGAAACACTGAAGCTTTCTTT.

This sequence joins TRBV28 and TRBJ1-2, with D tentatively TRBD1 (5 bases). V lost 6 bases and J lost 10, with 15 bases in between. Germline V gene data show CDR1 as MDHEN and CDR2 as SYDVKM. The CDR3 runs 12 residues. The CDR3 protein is CASRPPGGYYTF. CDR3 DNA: TGTGCCAGCAGACCCCCCGGGGGTTACTACACCTTC.

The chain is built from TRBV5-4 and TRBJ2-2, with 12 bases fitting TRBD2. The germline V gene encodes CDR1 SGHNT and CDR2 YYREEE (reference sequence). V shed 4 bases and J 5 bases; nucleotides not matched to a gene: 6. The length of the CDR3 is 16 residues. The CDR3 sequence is CASSLRLAGVTGELFF. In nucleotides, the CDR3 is TGTGCCAGCAGCCTCCGACTAGCGGGGGTTACCGGGGAGCTGTTTTTT.

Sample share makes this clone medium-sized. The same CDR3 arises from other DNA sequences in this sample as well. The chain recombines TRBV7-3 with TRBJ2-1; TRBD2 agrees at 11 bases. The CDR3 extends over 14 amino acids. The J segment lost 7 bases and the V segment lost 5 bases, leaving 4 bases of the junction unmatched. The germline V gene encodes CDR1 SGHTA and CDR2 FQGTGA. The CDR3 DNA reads TGTGCCAGCAGCAGTAGCGGGGGGGCAAATGAGCAGTTCTTC. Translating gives CASSSSGGANEQFF.

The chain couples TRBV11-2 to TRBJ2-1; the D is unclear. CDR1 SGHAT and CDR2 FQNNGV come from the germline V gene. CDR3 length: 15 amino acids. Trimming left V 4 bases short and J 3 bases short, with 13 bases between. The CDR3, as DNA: TGTGCCAGCAGCTATGACCGAAACCTCTACAATGAGCAGTTCTTC. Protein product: CASSYDRNLYNEQFF.

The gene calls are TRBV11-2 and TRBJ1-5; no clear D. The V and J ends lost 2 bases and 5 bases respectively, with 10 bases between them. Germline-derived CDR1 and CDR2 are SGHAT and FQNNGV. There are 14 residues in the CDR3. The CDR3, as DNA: TGTGCCAGCAGCTTAATGGGTTCGGATCAGCCCCAGCATTTT. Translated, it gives CASSLMGSDQPQHF.